A single sample gave rise to the 20 T cell receptor beta chains below, sequenced in a study of PD-L1 blockade in urothelial cancer. The table came from immunoSEQ multiplex PCR; TCRdb's copy has only in-frame clones and leaves some out. This sample has some 71,000 clones; around four fifths occur once, and the top ten carry about 7.4%. Regarding time point: pretreatment peripheral blood. Sequenced here: PBMCs, sampled around atezolizumab (anti-PD-L1) treatment. These receptors all stem from a man in his forties or fifties with urothelial cancer.

In DNA form, the CDR3 reads TGTGCCAGCAGAGCGGGAGACCACAATGAGCAGTTCTTC. Protein sequence: CASRAGDHNEQFF. This chain uses TRBV6-5 with TRBJ2-1; 8 positions match TRBD2. CDR3 size: 13 residues. J was trimmed by 5 bases and V by 6 bases; bases with no gene match: 3. Germline assignment: CDR1 MNHEY and CDR2 SVGAGI.

The V call is TRBV2, the J call TRBJ2-5; 13 positions match TRBD2. The CDR3 has 17 amino acids. Germline CDR1 SNHLY, CDR2 FYNNEI. V lost 6 bases and J lost 1; bases outside the gene matches: 8. The CDR3 DNA is TGTGCCAGCAGGAAGACTAGCGGGAGGATATTCCAAGAGACCCAGTACTTC. Translation gives CASRKTSGRIFQETQYF.

This rearrangement joins TRBV28 to TRBJ1-5; 8 bases are shared with TRBD1. From germline, CDR1 is MDHEN and CDR2 SYDVKM. The CDR3 has 13 residues. The V segment lost 10 bases and the J segment 4 bases; nucleotides outside the gene matches: 6. The CDR3 DNA reads as TGTGCCACCGCGGACAGGGATAATCAGCCCCAGCATTTT. Translated, it gives CATADRDNQPQHF.

The rearrangement links TRBV25-1 to TRBJ2-1; 9 bases fit TRBD1. Germline lookup yields CDR1 MGHDK and CDR2 SYGVNS. The CDR3 spans 17 residues. V shed 4 bases, J shed 0 bases, and the junction held 7 bases outside the gene matches. CDR3 region: CASSGIGTGPSYNEQFF. The CDR3 nucleotides are TGTGCCAGCAGTGGAATAGGGACAGGGCCCTCCTACAATGAGCAGTTCTTC. The variable domain in full, with the rest retrieved from reference TRBV25-1 and TRBJ2-1, is EADIYQTPRYLVIGTGKKITLECSQTMGHDKMYWYQQDPGMELHLIHYSYGVNSTEKGDLSSESTVSRIRTEHFPLTLESARPSHTSQYLCASSGIGTGPSYNEQFFGPGTRLTVL.

The chain links TRBV5-4 to TRBJ1-2; a weak D match, TRBD1 (6 bases). Germline loops: CDR1 SGHNT, CDR2 YYREEE (reference sequence). The CDR3 length is 15 residues. The V end lost 3 bases, the J end lost 8 bases, and 20 bases lay between the germline ends. CDR3 residues: CASSSPGTPRRGYTF. DNA for the CDR3: TGTGCCAGCAGCTCCCCAGGGACACCCAGGAGAGGCTACACCTTC.

As DNA, the CDR3 is TGCGCCAGCAGCCAGGCTAGGGGGGAGACCCAGTACTTC. Protein sequence: CASSQARGETQYF. The V call is TRBV4-3, the J call TRBJ2-5, with D possibly being TRBD1 (6 bases). The CDR3 totals 13 residues. The V gene's germline CDR1 is LGHNA and CDR2 YSLEER. The V gene lost 3 bases and the J gene lost 5 bases, with 10 bases spanning the gap.

The chain has TRBV9 and TRBJ2-1, with a weak D call TRBD2 (6 bases). The CDR3 has 15 residues. The germline V gene encodes CDR1 SGDLS and CDR2 YYNGEE. V was trimmed by 3 bases and J by 10 bases, leaving 20 bases between them. CDR3: CASSAFTSPGREQFF. In DNA form, the CDR3 reads TGTGCCAGCAGCGCGTTCACTAGCCCCGGAAGGGAGCAGTTCTTC. The complete variable domain, with remaining parts taken from reference TRBV9 and TRBJ2-1, reads DSGVTQTPKHLITATGQRVTLRCSPRSGDLSVYWYQQSLDQGLQFLIQYYNGEERAKGNILERFSAQQFPDLHSELNLSSLELGDSALYFCASSAFTSPGREQFFGPGTRLTVL.

The V gene is TRBV10-2, the J gene TRBJ2-4; possibly TRBD2 for D (6 bases). The ends were cut back, 8 bases at V and 5 bases at J, with 7 bases in the middle. The CDR3 extends over 11 amino acids. In germline, CDR1 is WSHSY, CDR2 SAAADI. This CDR3 is CASGGENIQYF. CDR3 in DNA: TGCGCCAGCGGCGGGGAAAACATTCAGTACTTC.

This chain joins TRBV28 and TRBJ2-1, with TRBD1 matching 8 bases. Germline CDR1 reads MDHEN; CDR2 reads SYDVKM. The CDR3 sequence is 15 residues long. Trimming cost V 5 bases and J 4 bases; bases outside gene matches: 7. The CDR3 nucleotides read TGTGCCAGCAGTCAGGGGACAGGTCGATACAATGAGCAGTTCTTC. Amino acids: CASSQGTGRYNEQFF.

The chain recombines TRBV7-2 with TRBJ2-3, with TRBD1 as a possible D gene (5 bases). Germline V CDR1 and CDR2: SGHTA, FQGNSA. Trimming took 1 base from V and 2 from J, leaving 13 bases between them. This CDR3 is 16 amino acids long. CDR3 DNA: TGTGCCAGCAGCTTAGGGGTAGGGGCACACACAGATACGCAGTATTTT. Translation: CASSLGVGAHTDTQYF.

The chain links TRBV27 to TRBJ2-7; tentative D call: TRBD2 (6 bases). The CDR3 covers 14 residues. The V end was cut by 6 bases, the J end by 0 bases, with 12 bases between. Germline CDR1 reads MNHEY; CDR2 reads SMNVEV (reference sequence). The CDR3 DNA reads TGTGCCAGCAGAGGGACTCCCAGCTCCTACGAGCAGTACTTC. Its protein product is CASRGTPSSYEQYF.

This sequence joins TRBV5-6 and TRBJ1-5; D is perhaps TRBD1 (6 bases). The CDR3 covers 14 residues. Trimming shortened V by 1 base and J by 2 bases, and 7 bases separated the two germline ends. Germline CDR1 is SGHDT and CDR2 is YYEEEE. The CDR3, as DNA: TGTGCCAGCAGCTTGCCAGGGGGCAATCAGCCCCAGCATTTT. Its translation is CASSLPGGNQPQHF. The whole variable domain, filled in from reference TRBV5-6 and TRBJ1-5, reads DAGVTQSPTHLIKTRGQQVTLRCSPKSGHDTVSWYQQALGQGPQFIFQYYEEEERQRGNFPDRFSGHQFPNYSSELNVNALLLGDSALYLCASSLPGGNQPQHFGDGTRLSIL.

This rearrangement joins TRBV7-2 to TRBJ1-1, with unresolved D. Germline CDR1 reads SGHTA; CDR2 reads FQGNSA. The CDR3 sequence is 13 residues long. V gave up 0 bases and J gave up 5 bases, with 7 bases separating them. The DNA of the CDR3 is TGTGCCAGCAGCTTAGCAGGGAGAACTGAAGCTTTCTTT. Amino acid sequence: CASSLAGRTEAFF.

This chain connects TRBV27 to TRBJ1-5, with D hard to call. Germline lookup yields CDR1 MNHEY and CDR2 SMNVEV (reference sequence). There are 14 residues in the CDR3. Trimming shortened V by 3 bases and J by 2 bases, and 8 bases separated the two germline ends. The CDR3 DNA follows: TGTGCCAGCAGTTTTGGCCAGGGCAATCAGCCCCAGCATTTT. Translated, it gives CASSFGQGNQPQHF.

The chain uses TRBV30 and TRBJ2-1; D remains unclear. This CDR3 is built from 10 residues. Deletions cut 2 bases from V and 11 bases from J, with 7 bases between. Per germline, CDR1 GTSNPN and CDR2 SVGIG (reference sequence). Written as DNA, the CDR3 is TGTGCCTGGAGTAGCTCCAAGCAGTTCTTC. Amino acids: CAWSSSKQFF.

The CDR3 DNA is TGTGCCAGTAGTATGGATCAGGGGTTCTATGGCTACACCTTC. Its translation is CASSMDQGFYGYTF. The chain employs TRBV19 and TRBJ1-2; maybe TRBD1 (6 bases). The CDR3 contains 14 residues. Trimming took off 3 bases at V and 4 bases at J, with 12 bases between the two ends. Germline V CDR1 and CDR2: LNHDA, SQIVND (reference sequence).

This sequence joins TRBV2 and TRBJ1-2, with D tentatively TRBD1 (6 bases). Germline V lookup: CDR1 SNHLY, CDR2 FYNNEI. With 8 bases removed from V and 2 bases from J, the gap between germline ends came to 15 bases. The CDR3 runs to 14 residues. The CDR3 sequence: CASGGQRANYGYTF. CDR3 sequence (DNA): TGTGCCAGCGGAGGACAGAGGGCAAACTATGGCTACACCTTC.

The rearrangement links TRBV9 to TRBJ2-7, with 11 bases matching TRBD2. With V trimmed by 4 bases and J by 0 bases, 3 bases remained unmatched. This CDR3 region has 15 residues. CDR1 is SGDLS, CDR2 YYNGEE, per germline. For the CDR3, the DNA is TGTGCCAGCAGCCGACTAGCGGGGAGCTCCTACGAGCAGTACTTC. Its translation is CASSRLAGSSYEQYF.

This chain connects TRBV6-4 to TRBJ1-4; TRBD1 aligns across 9 bases. Losses at the gene ends were 3 bases for V and 7 bases for J; bases not matched to a gene: 6. Looked up from germline, CDR1 is MRHNA and CDR2 is SNTAGT. The CDR3 runs to 15 residues. In DNA, the CDR3 is TGTGCCAGCAGTGAACAGGGGGCGACGGGTGAAAAACTGTTTTTT. It translates to CASSEQGATGEKLFF.

This chain uses TRBV9 with TRBJ1-3; 8 positions agree with TRBD1. J gave up 2 bases and V 4 bases, and 5 bases lay outside the gene matches. Germline CDR1 and CDR2: SGDLS and YYNGEE. This CDR3 region has 15 residues. In DNA form, the CDR3 reads TGTGCCAGCAGCCCGCAGGGGGCAGCTGGAAACACCATATATTTT. It is translated as CASSPQGAAGNTIYF. The full variable domain, its missing parts supplied by reference TRBV9 and TRBJ1-3, is DSGVTQTPKHLITATGQRVTLRCSPRSGDLSVYWYQQSLDQGLQFLIQYYNGEERAKGNILERFSAQQFPDLHSELNLSSLELGDSALYFCASSPQGAAGNTIYFGEGSWLTVV.